These 5 T cell receptor beta chains came from one sample sequenced in a study of early T cells in non-severe SARS-CoV-2 infection. TCRdb independently ran MiXCR on the 5' RACE reads; one entry per CDR3 protein. The sample comprises some 37,000 distinct CDR3 sequences, 8.5% to 10% of which are singletons, and approximately 12% rests with the top ten. Source material: whole blood. These receptors all come from an adult who was a healthcare worker with PCR-confirmed SARS-CoV-2 infection or an uninfected control (not recorded which).

This clonotype was observed many times. The genes are TRBV9 and TRBJ1-1, with 8 positions matching TRBD1. Germline CDR1 reads SGDLS; CDR2 reads YYNGEE. The CDR3 sequence is 15 residues long. V lost 4 bases, J lost 6 bases, and 11 bases stayed unmatched. The CDR3 DNA sequence: TGTGCCAGCAGCTTCATATCAGGGGGCTCTGCTGAAGCTTTCTTT. It yields the protein CASSFISGGSAEAFF.

This clonotype was counted ten times or more. The V gene is TRBV20-1, the J gene TRBJ2-1; 9 bases map to TRBD1. The CDR3 runs 14 residues. J gave up 6 bases and V 2 bases, and 5 bases lay outside the gene matches. Germline CDR1 reads DFQATT; CDR2 reads SNEGSKA (reference sequence). The CDR3 coding sequence is TGCAGTGCTAGACGGACAGGGGATCGCAATGAGCAGTTCTTC. As protein: CSARRTGDRNEQFF.

This clonotype was found many times. The chain combines TRBV7-6 with TRBJ2-2, with D possibly TRBD1 on 6 matching bases. V shed 5 bases and J shed 6 bases, with 16 bases lying between them. The V gene's germline CDR1 is SGHVS and CDR2 FNYEAQ. The CDR3 runs to 15 residues. In DNA form, the CDR3 reads TGTGCCAGCAGCCAGGCAGGGGAAACCTCCGGGGAGCTGTTTTTT. Translating it yields CASSQAGETSGELFF. Variable domain in full (rest from reference TRBV7-6 and TRBJ2-2): GAGVSQSPRYKVTKRGQDVALRCDPISGHVSLYWYRQALGQGPEFLTYFNYEAQQDKSGLPNDRFSAERPEGSISTLTIQRTEQRDSAMYRCASSQAGETSGELFFGEGSRLTVL.

This clonotype has a handful of counts. V gene TRBV20-1 combines with J gene TRBJ2-1; 11 nucleotides line up with TRBD2. The V and J ends lost 3 bases and 6 bases, in that order; junction bases with no gene match: 7. The CDR3 sequence is 15 residues long. CDR1 DFQATT and CDR2 SNEGSKA come from the germline V gene (reference sequence). CDR3 in DNA: TGCAGTGCTAGCGTCGGGACTAGCGGAGCCAATGAGCAGTTCTTC. Amino acids: CSASVGTSGANEQFF.

This clonotype was seen at least ten times. The chain uses TRBV7-9 and TRBJ2-7; D remains unclear. Germline CDR1 is SEHNR and CDR2 is FQNEAQ (reference sequence). Trimming removed 1 base from V and 5 bases from J, with 6 bases in between. This CDR3 has 12 amino acids. This CDR3 is CASSLESHEQYF. Here the CDR3 DNA reads TGTGCCAGCAGCTTAGAATCCCACGAGCAGTACTTC.